Here is one T cell receptor (beta chain) with its context. This entry is derived from a study of beta chain features in type 1 diabetes. The isolated RNA, all of it, was reverse transcribed, so expressed TCRB transcripts were what got sequenced. Here immunoSEQ multiplex PCR was the method, and the copy in TCRdb shows in-frame clones only, minus some. The table has some 410,000 clones, more than 9.5% seen once. Germline assignment: CDR1 SGHTA and CDR2 FQGNSA. Losses at the gene ends were 5 bases for V and 8 bases for J; bases not matched to a gene: 11. The CDR3 is 15 residues long. The V gene is TRBV7-2, the J gene TRBJ1-4, with TRBD1 matching over 7 bases. Sequencing used naive CD4+ T cells from blood. The source of this sequence is a woman under 30 in good health. CDR3 coding DNA: TGTGCCAGCAGCCCGACGCAGGGGGTAGACGAAAAACTGTTTTTT. Amino acid sequence: CASSPTQGVDEKLFF.